Presented here are 12 T cell receptor beta chains from one specimen sequenced in a study of blood T cell repertoires in COVID-19. Produced via immunoSEQ multiplex PCR; TCRdb's table is partial and in-frame only. The sample has approximately 230,000 clones; over 70% are singletons. The sequenced sample consisted of peripheral blood. The origin of the receptors is a man older than 75 with acute or convalescent COVID-19.

The chain recombines TRBV28 with TRBJ1-2; no clear D. Trimming shortened V by 6 bases and J by 8 bases, and 10 bases separated the two germline ends. The CDR3 loop spans 11 amino acids. Germline V gene data show CDR1 as MDHEN and CDR2 as SYDVKM. CDR3 sequence reads: CASRAPWGYTF. CDR3 in DNA: TGTGCCAGCAGAGCCCCCTGGGGCTACACCTTC.

This clone was counted a few times. In DNA form, the CDR3 reads TGCGCCAGCAGCACAGGGACCCGACTTGACTACGAGCAGTACTTC. This encodes CASSTGTRLDYEQYF. This chain uses TRBV5-1 with TRBJ2-7; D may be TRBD1 (6 bases). There are 15 residues in the CDR3. V lost 4 bases and J 3 bases, leaving 17 bases between the germline ends. CDR1 and CDR2 from the germline V gene are SGHRS and YFSETQ.

The CDR3 DNA is TGTGCCAGCCTTGATAGCGGGGGGCCTCAAGAGACCCAGTACTTC. This gives the protein CASLDSGGPQETQYF. The genes are TRBV5-6 and TRBJ2-5, with TRBD2 matching over 10 bases. The germline V gene has CDR1 SGHDT and CDR2 YYEEEE. The ends lost 7 bases at V and 2 bases at J; junction bases unmatched: 8. This CDR3 spans 15 amino acids. Based on the CDR3 plus reference TRBV5-6 and TRBJ2-5, the full variable domain is DAGVTQSPTHLIKTRGQQVTLRCSPKSGHDTVSWYQQALGQGPQFIFQYYEEEERQRGNFPDRFSGHQFPNYSSELNVNALLLGDSALYLCASLDSGGPQETQYFGPGTRLLVL.

In its sample, this clone was seen a few times. The CDR3 sequence: CASSLMWGGEQYF. CDR3 sequence (DNA): TGTGCCAGCAGTTTAATGTGGGGCGGCGAGCAGTACTTC. The genes are TRBV27 and TRBJ2-7, with D possibly TRBD1 on 5 matching bases. The V gene's germline CDR1 is MNHEY and CDR2 SMNVEV (reference sequence). Trimming took 2 bases from V and 6 from J, leaving 11 bases between them. This CDR3 region has 13 residues.

The rearrangement uses TRBV7-9 and TRBJ2-2, with D possibly matching TRBD2 (6 bases). Per the germline V gene, CDR1 is SEHNR and CDR2 is FQNEAQ (reference sequence). This CDR3 comprises 15 residues. V was cut by 6 bases and J by 0 bases, with 11 bases left in between. CDR3 DNA: TGTGCCAGCAGAAATGCGGGGACGAACACCGGGGAGCTGTTTTTT. Translated: CASRNAGTNTGELFF.

The chain employs TRBV7-2 and TRBJ2-3; 7 bases match TRBD1. Per germline, CDR1 SGHTA and CDR2 FQGNSA. The trim removed 5 bases at V and 4 bases at J, leaving 9 bases unmatched. This CDR3 region has 15 residues. The CDR3: CASSLKQGPSDTQYF. In DNA, the CDR3 is TGTGCCAGCAGCCTAAAACAGGGGCCGTCAGATACGCAGTATTTT.

The rearrangement uses TRBV5-1 and TRBJ2-5; D is perhaps TRBD1 (5 bases). CDR1 and CDR2 (germline): SGHRS, YFSETQ. Trimming pared 5 bases from V and 5 bases from J, leaving 16 bases between. The CDR3 loop spans 14 amino acids. The CDR3 spells CASRSGQGDETQYF. CDR3 sequence (DNA): TGCGCCAGCAGATCCGGGCAGGGTGATGAGACCCAGTACTTC.

V is TRBV6-2 or TRBV6-3 and J is TRBJ2-5; the D is unclear. Germline CDR1 is MNHEY and CDR2 is SVGEGT. The V and J ends lost 1 base and 7 bases respectively, with 25 bases between them. This CDR3 is built from 18 residues. Written as DNA, the CDR3 is TGTGCCAGCAGTTACTTATTCACAAACGTGCAGGTAGGAAGGACCCAGTACTTC. Its translation is CASSYLFTNVQVGRTQYF.

The V call is TRBV18, the J call TRBJ1-2; D possibly corresponds to TRBD1 (5 bases). The germline V gene has CDR1 KGHSH and CDR2 LQKENI. This CDR3 comprises 15 residues. V lost 2 bases and J lost 5, with 15 bases in between. This chain's CDR3 is CASSPSQVLGYGYTF. DNA of the CDR3: TGTGCCAGCTCACCATCACAGGTCCTTGGGTATGGCTACACCTTC.

The chain uses TRBV7-9 and TRBJ2-7; D perhaps matches TRBD2 (5 bases). CDR3 size: 17 residues. Between the trimmed V and J ends, which lost 6 bases and 3 bases, there was a span of 24 bases. Germline loops: CDR1 SEHNR, CDR2 FQNEAQ (reference sequence). The CDR3 reads CASSAIEAADGGYEQYF. In nucleotides, the CDR3 is TGTGCCAGCAGTGCGATAGAGGCAGCGGACGGAGGCTACGAGCAGTACTTC. Together with reference TRBV7-9 and TRBJ2-7, the CDR3 gives the full variable domain: DTGVSQNPRHKITKRGQNVTFRCDPISEHNRLYWYRQTLGQGPEFLTYFQNEAQLEKSRLLSDRFSAERPKGSFSTLEIQRTEQGDSAMYLCASSAIEAADGGYEQYFGPGTRLTVT.

This clone was picked up one time. This chain links TRBV2 with TRBJ2-7, with unresolved D. The CDR3 runs 13 residues. Germline CDR1 SNHLY, CDR2 FYNNEI. Between the trimmed V and J ends, which lost 6 bases and 0 bases, there was a span of 9 bases. The CDR3 here is CASRAAHSYEQYF. The CDR3 DNA follows: TGTGCCAGCAGGGCTGCCCACTCCTACGAGCAGTACTTC.

The CDR3: CAWRGPGRGEAFF. Written as DNA, the CDR3 is TGTGCCTGGAGAGGCCCCGGGAGAGGTGAAGCTTTCTTT. The chain recombines TRBV30 with TRBJ1-1; no definite D call. V dropped 3 bases and J dropped 7 bases, with 15 bases sitting between them. Germline V gene sequence: CDR1 GTSNPN, CDR2 SVGIG (reference sequence). The CDR3 length is 13 residues.